This T cell receptor (beta chain) comes out of a study of T cells in Graves' hyperthyroidism and ophthalmopathy. Study-wide findings and caveats: Expanded thyroid clonotypes (above 0.001) were mostly also found in blood. Model-based prediction identified ophthalmopathy a median around 6.5 months prior to its onset.

The CDR3 regions of TCR beta were amplified from RNA transcripts. The primer set for the first-round RT-PCR of the TCR CDR3 was HTBI. MiXCR was run by TCRdb on the multiplex PCR reads, yielding one entry per CDR3 protein. Of 95,000 to 110,000 distinct CDR3 sequences in the sample, over 45% are singletons; the top ten hold about a quarter. This CDR3 spans 12 amino acids. Germline V lookup: CDR1 SGHRS, CDR2 YFSETQ. Details on this clonotype: Its antigen is still unknown. An end of the junction does not agree with germline; a read error may underlie this.

The gene calls are TRBV5-1 and TRBJ2-2, with D perhaps TRBD2 (5 bases). The TCR sequence derives from a man aged 35 to 55 with Graves' hyperthyroidism. The sequencing input was blood. CDR3 DNA sequence: TGCGCCAGCAGCTTTTCCACCGGGGAGCTGTTTTTC. It yields the protein CASSFSTGELFF.